The 9 T cell receptor beta chains below were found in one sample sequenced in a study of CD8 T cells in ankylosing spondylitis. TCRdb re-called the 5' RACE reads with MiXCR, one entry per CDR3 protein. The repertoire holds under 200,000 distinct CDR3 sequences, with 11% as singletons. The sample taken for sequencing was blood, either unsorted or a sorted T cell fraction (not recorded which). These receptor sequences come from a male donor with ankylosing spondylitis or in good health (not recorded which).

In its sample, this clonotype was seen a few times. V usage is TRBV24-1 and J usage is TRBJ2-6; no reliable D call. Germline CDR1 reads KGHDR; CDR2 reads SFDVKD. Trimming took off 1 base at V and 0 bases at J, with 3 bases between the two ends. This CDR3 is built from 15 residues. The CDR3 DNA is TGTGCCACCAGTGATTTCACCTCTGGGGCCAACGTCCTGACTTTC. Its translation is CATSDFTSGANVLTF.

As for this clonotype: A much larger clone differs by one base, so this may be a read error. The rearrangement joins TRBV9 to TRBJ2-1, with 11 bases identical to TRBD2. CDR1 SGDLS and CDR2 YYNGEE come from the germline V gene. The CDR3 totals 18 residues. This chain's CDR3 is CTSSAVTSGTGSYNEQFF. In DNA, the CDR3 is TGTACCAGCAGCGCCGTGACTAGCGGGACCGGCTCCTACAATGAGCAGTTCTTC.

This clonotype was seen many times. The rearrangement links TRBV6-5 to TRBJ2-2, with no clear D. The CDR3 has 14 amino acids. V lost 0 bases and J 6 bases, leaving 8 bases between the germline ends. Germline CDR1 and CDR2: MNHEY and SVGAGI. In DNA, the CDR3 is TGTGCCAGCAGTTACTCGATAAGGGCCGGGGAGCTGTTTTTT. Its translation: CASSYSIRAGELFF.

This clonotype came up many times. Germline is not matched at one junction end, which may reflect a read error. V gene TRBV29-1 combines with J gene TRBJ2-7; TRBD1 might be the D (5 bases). The germline CDR1 and CDR2 sequences are SQVTM and ANQGSEA. CDR3 length: 11 amino acids. CDR3 nucleotide sequence: TGCAGCGTTGGCGACAGTTACGCGCAGTACTTC. Translation: CSVGDSYAQYF.

The sample holds many counts of this clonotype. The chain employs TRBV29-1 and TRBJ2-1; D not resolved. V gave up 4 bases and J gave up 2 bases, with 12 bases separating them. The CDR3 totals 14 residues. Germline V gives CDR1 SQVTM, CDR2 ANQGSEA. This CDR3 reads CSVVGSPTYNEQFF. CDR3 nucleotide sequence: TGCAGCGTTGTCGGGTCCCCTACCTACAATGAGCAGTTCTTC.

V and J are TRBV20-1 and TRBJ2-6; D remains unclear. The CDR3 is 14 amino acids. Trimming cost V 6 bases and J 0 bases, with 9 bases left between them. The V gene's germline CDR1 is DFQATT and CDR2 SNEGSKA (reference sequence). CDR3 protein: CSARPSSGANVLTF. DNA of the CDR3: TGCAGTGCGAGGCCGAGCTCTGGGGCCAACGTCCTGACTTTC.

Ten or more counts support this clonotype. The V call is TRBV6-5, the J call TRBJ1-5; D not resolved. CDR1 is MNHEY and CDR2 is SVGAGI in the germline V gene. The length of the CDR3 is 15 residues. V shed 4 bases and J shed 2 bases, with 12 bases lying between them. The CDR3 DNA follows: TGTGCCAGCAGTTCCTCGGGGTCGGGCAATCAGCCCCAGCATTTT. This codes for CASSSSGSGNQPQHF.

This sequence joins TRBV20-1 and TRBJ2-3; 12 bases agree with TRBD2. This CDR3 comprises 17 residues. The V and J ends lost 1 base and 5 bases, in that order; junction bases with no gene match: 10. CDR1 is DFQATT, CDR2 SNEGSKA, per germline (reference sequence). The CDR3 sequence is CSARGPRTSGTRDTQYF. CDR3 coding DNA: TGCAGTGCTAGAGGTCCCCGGACTAGCGGGACCCGAGATACGCAGTATTTT.

This clonotype has a handful of counts. V usage is TRBV20-1 and J usage is TRBJ2-4; D gene unclear. CDR3 length: 18 residues. V lost 0 bases and J 0 bases, leaving 18 bases between the germline ends. Looked up from germline, CDR1 is DFQATT and CDR2 is SNEGSKA (reference sequence). This chain's CDR3 is CSARDLRFGLLAKNIQYF. CDR3 DNA: TGCAGTGCTAGAGATCTCCGCTTTGGGCTCTTAGCCAAAAACATTCAGTACTTC.